This TCR beta chain was captured in a study of Ad26.COV2.S vaccination and SARS-CoV-2 variants. The study, taken as a whole, reports: The TCR breadth and depth analyses may have produced an underestimate of total T cell responses.

Some clones are missing from TCRdb's copy, which holds only in-frame ones; the method was immunoSEQ multiplex PCR. The sample shows hundreds of thousands of clones, more than 80% of them seen only once. A remark on this clone: Antigen specificity is unknown.

This CDR3 contains 16 residues. Looked up from germline, CDR1 is LNHDA and CDR2 is SQIVND (reference sequence). J was trimmed by 4 bases and V by 5 bases; bases with no gene match: 7. Treatment described: roughly 19 received Ad26.COV2.S at low or high dose, single or two shots; five or six received placebo; per-sample allocation not given. All samples were drawn on day 63, counting from the first vaccine or placebo injection. This person who donated was an adult of 18-55 years in Boston. The sample in question was peripheral blood, obtained in a trial of Ad26.COV2.S vaccine versus placebo. This receptor was obtained from a person aged 18 to 65 who received the Ad26.COV2.S COVID-19 vaccine or a placebo. The V and J genes are TRBV19 and TRBJ2-1; TRBD2 agrees at 11 bases. CDR3 DNA sequence: TGTGCCAGTAGTGAGAGGCTAGCGGGGGGTTACAATGAGCAGTTCTTC. Residues: CASSERLAGGYNEQFF.